This T cell receptor (beta chain) was sequenced for a study of monozygotic twins with inflammatory bowel disease. Germline loops: CDR1 DFQATT, CDR2 SNEGSKA (reference sequence). The CDR3 length is 15 residues. TCRdb re-called the 5' RACE reads; every CDR3 protein appears as one record, without DNA. The sample holds more than 300,000 distinct CDR3 sequences. The chain is built from TRBV20-1 and TRBJ2-2; the D gene TCRdb calls, TRBD1, cannot be checked with no DNA. Sequenced input: blood. This clonotype originated in a human donor with ulcerative colitis or Crohn's disease, or a healthy co-twin of an affected twin (not recorded which). CDR3 protein: CSARDLRGDTGELFF.